These T cell receptor beta chains were read from a single sample in a study of T cells in localized non-small cell lung cancer. The table came from immunoSEQ multiplex PCR; TCRdb's copy has only in-frame clones and leaves some out. The sample yields 14,000 or so clones, roughly nine tenths seen once. Sequenced here: peripheral blood mononuclear cells, sampled before any cancer treatment. Receptors were obtained from a man aged 40 to 70 with stage III lung adenocarcinoma. The CDR3 runs from the conserved cysteine through the conserved F or W. Each record gives: D gene, clone size, J gene, V gene, CDR3 protein, CDR3 DNA. A D gene is named only where the DNA matches it firmly. Expanded clones get a size class; other rows say once, few or many, or leave the size out.

D gene: TRBD1; clone size: .; J gene: TRBJ2-1; V gene: TRBV25-1; CDR3 protein: CASSVYDRGLHNEQFF; CDR3 DNA: TGTGCCAGCAGTGTCTACGACAGGGGGCTACACAATGAGCAGTTCTTC
D gene: .; clone size: .; J gene: TRBJ1-5; V gene: TRBV27; CDR3 protein: CASSPIGQGQQPQHF; CDR3 DNA: TGTGCCAGCAGCCCTATTGGGCAGGGGCAGCAGCCCCAGCATTTT
D gene: .; clone size: .; J gene: TRBJ2-1; V gene: TRBV20-1; CDR3 protein: CSAIFYNEQFF; CDR3 DNA: TGCAGTGCTATTTTTTACAATGAGCAGTTCTTC
D gene: .; clone size: .; J gene: TRBJ2-7; V gene: TRBV2; CDR3 protein: CASSEGGGEGYEQYF; CDR3 DNA: TGTGCCAGCAGTGAAGGGGGGGGCGAGGGCTACGAGCAGTACTTC
D gene: .; clone size: .; J gene: TRBJ2-7; V gene: TRBV11-2; CDR3 protein: CASSLEVIYEQYF; CDR3 DNA: TGTGCCAGCAGCTTAGAGGTAATATACGAGCAGTACTTC
D gene: .; clone size: .; J gene: TRBJ2-7; V gene: TRBV30; CDR3 protein: CAWSPGSEQYF; CDR3 DNA: TGTGCCTGGAGTCCGGGGAGCGAGCAGTACTTC
D gene: .; clone size: .; J gene: TRBJ1-5; V gene: TRBV28; CDR3 protein: CASSITALSNQPQHF; CDR3 DNA: TGTGCCAGCAGTATAACAGCACTTAGCAATCAGCCCCAGCATTTT
D gene: .; clone size: .; J gene: TRBJ2-7; V gene: TRBV6-1; CDR3 protein: CASRGPGSSYEQYF; CDR3 DNA: TGTGCCAGCAGGGGACCAGGGAGCTCCTACGAGCAGTACTTC
D gene: .; clone size: .; J gene: TRBJ1-1; V gene: TRBV15; CDR3 protein: CATSREGEMEGWGTEAFF; CDR3 DNA: TGTGCCACCAGCAGAGAGGGGGAGATGGAGGGTTGGGGCACTGAAGCTTTCTTT
D gene: .; clone size: .; J gene: TRBJ1-5; V gene: TRBV21-1; CDR3 protein: CASGGTGVYHWHF; CDR3 DNA: TGTGCCAGCGGAGGGACAGGCGTTTATCACTGGCATTTT
D gene: .; clone size: .; J gene: TRBJ2-7; V gene: TRBV27; CDR3 protein: CASSFGLAYDEQYF; CDR3 DNA: TGTGCCAGCAGTTTTGGGCTAGCATATGACGAGCAGTACTTC
D gene: TRBD1; clone size: .; J gene: TRBJ1-4; V gene: TRBV5-1; CDR3 protein: CASSLANRGNEKLFF; CDR3 DNA: TGCGCCAGCAGCTTGGCCAACAGGGGGAATGAAAAACTGTTTTTT
D gene: TRBD2; clone size: .; J gene: TRBJ2-2; V gene: TRBV7-2; CDR3 protein: CASSSRLAAHRGELFF; CDR3 DNA: TGTGCCAGCAGCAGCAGACTAGCGGCCCACCGCGGGGAGCTGTTTTTT
D gene: .; clone size: .; J gene: TRBJ1-1; V gene: TRBV5-5; CDR3 protein: CASSSVGRNTEAFF; CDR3 DNA: TGTGCCAGCAGCTCAGTCGGAAGGAACACTGAAGCTTTCTTT
D gene: TRBD1; clone size: few; J gene: TRBJ2-4; V gene: TRBV19; CDR3 protein: CASSKTGAGNIQYF; CDR3 DNA: TGTGCCAGTAGTAAGACAGGGGCGGGAAACATTCAGTACTTC
D gene: TRBD2; clone size: .; J gene: TRBJ2-1; V gene: TRBV28; CDR3 protein: CASSFETSLPRASYNEQFF; CDR3 DNA: TGTGCCAGCAGTTTCGAGACTAGCTTACCCCGTGCATCCTACAATGAGCAGTTCTTC
D gene: .; clone size: .; J gene: TRBJ2-1; V gene: TRBV28; CDR3 protein: CASSPDNEQFF; CDR3 DNA: TGTGCCAGCAGTCCTGACAATGAGCAGTTCTTC
D gene: .; clone size: .; J gene: TRBJ2-7; V gene: TRBV5-1; CDR3 protein: CASSLAGGERREQYF; CDR3 DNA: TGCGCCAGCAGCTTGGCCGGGGGAGAAAGGCGCGAGCAGTACTTC
D gene: TRBD1; clone size: .; J gene: TRBJ2-7; V gene: TRBV9; CDR3 protein: CASSVGIGQDYEQYF; CDR3 DNA: TGTGCCAGCAGCGTAGGAATCGGACAGGACTACGAGCAGTACTTC
D gene: TRBD1; clone size: .; J gene: TRBJ2-5; V gene: TRBV18; CDR3 protein: CASSFGTGETQYF; CDR3 DNA: TGTGCCAGCTCATTTGGGACAGGGGAGACCCAGTACTTC
D gene: .; clone size: .; J gene: TRBJ2-5; V gene: TRBV28; CDR3 protein: CASKGPGWTQYF; CDR3 DNA: TGTGCCAGCAAGGGCCCAGGGTGGACCCAGTACTTC
D gene: .; clone size: .; J gene: TRBJ2-5; V gene: TRBV19; CDR3 protein: CASSIGGQGETQYF; CDR3 DNA: TGTGCCAGTAGTATAGGAGGGCAGGGAGAGACCCAGTACTTC
D gene: TRBD2; clone size: .; J gene: TRBJ2-5; V gene: TRBV2; CDR3 protein: CASSSRLAGEETQYF; CDR3 DNA: TGTGCCAGCAGCTCCCGACTAGCGGGAGAAGAGACCCAGTACTTC
D gene: .; clone size: .; J gene: TRBJ2-7; V gene: TRBV9; CDR3 protein: CASSGREGVGDEQYF; CDR3 DNA: TGTGCCAGCAGCGGCAGGGAGGGGGTCGGGGACGAGCAGTACTTC
D gene: .; clone size: once; J gene: TRBJ2-7; V gene: TRBV2; CDR3 protein: CASSDGGASYEQYF; CDR3 DNA: TGTGCCAGCAGTGACGGCGGCGCCTCCTACGAGCAGTACTTC
D gene: TRBD2; clone size: once; J gene: TRBJ2-7; V gene: TRBV4-1; CDR3 protein: CASSLVAGLATYEQYF; CDR3 DNA: TGCGCCAGCAGCCTTGTAGCGGGACTCGCTACCTACGAGCAGTACTTC
D gene: .; clone size: .; J gene: TRBJ2-7; V gene: TRBV7-9; CDR3 protein: CASSLVQGLTYEQYF; CDR3 DNA: TGTGCCAGCAGCTTAGTTCAGGGTCTCACCTACGAGCAGTACTTC
D gene: TRBD2; clone size: .; J gene: TRBJ2-7; V gene: TRBV28; CDR3 protein: CASSLTERGPYEQYF; CDR3 DNA: TGTGCCAGCAGTTTAACGGAGCGGGGCCCCTACGAGCAGTACTTC
D gene: TRBD1; clone size: .; J gene: TRBJ2-2; V gene: TRBV9; CDR3 protein: CASNNRGSNTGELFF; CDR3 DNA: TGTGCCAGCAACAACAGGGGGTCAAACACCGGGGAGCTGTTTTTT
D gene: .; clone size: .; J gene: TRBJ2-2; V gene: TRBV9; CDR3 protein: CASSVASGPGTGELFF; CDR3 DNA: TGTGCCAGCAGCGTAGCAAGCGGTCCTGGGACCGGGGAGCTGTTTTTT
D gene: TRBD2; clone size: few; J gene: TRBJ2-1; V gene: TRBV6-4; CDR3 protein: CPLPTSPYNEQFF; CDR3 DNA: TGCCCCCTCCCGACTAGCCCATACAATGAGCAGTTCTTC
D gene: .; clone size: .; J gene: TRBJ1-5; V gene: TRBV27; CDR3 protein: CASSSQGYQPQHF; CDR3 DNA: TGTGCCAGCAGTTCACAGGGCTATCAGCCCCAGCATTTT
D gene: TRBD1; clone size: .; J gene: TRBJ1-2; V gene: TRBV19; CDR3 protein: CASSQDRAGYTF; CDR3 DNA: TGTGCCAGTAGTCAGGACAGGGCTGGCTACACCTTC
D gene: .; clone size: .; J gene: TRBJ1-6; V gene: TRBV10-3; CDR3 protein: CAISELNSADSPLHF; CDR3 DNA: TGTGCCATCAGTGAGTTGAACTCTGCGGATTCACCCCTCCACTTT
D gene: TRBD2; clone size: .; J gene: TRBJ2-1; V gene: TRBV28; CDR3 protein: CASGKREGRVRNEQFF; CDR3 DNA: TGTGCCAGCGGAAAGCGGGAGGGCCGGGTTCGCAATGAGCAGTTCTTC
D gene: TRBD2; clone size: .; J gene: TRBJ2-7; V gene: TRBV6-5; CDR3 protein: CASSRAGGPREQYF; CDR3 DNA: TGTGCCAGCAGTCGAGCGGGAGGGCCGCGTGAGCAGTACTTC
D gene: .; clone size: few; J gene: TRBJ1-2; V gene: TRBV10-3; CDR3 protein: CAISERGDGYTF; CDR3 DNA: TGTGCCATCAGTGAGAGGGGGGATGGCTACACCTTC
D gene: TRBD2; clone size: .; J gene: TRBJ2-1; V gene: TRBV10-3; CDR3 protein: CAIRVAGGGGNEQFF; CDR3 DNA: TGTGCCATCAGGGTAGCGGGAGGAGGGGGAAATGAGCAGTTCTTC
D gene: TRBD1; clone size: .; J gene: TRBJ2-5; V gene: TRBV28; CDR3 protein: CASSFRTGGLETQYF; CDR3 DNA: TGTGCCAGCAGTTTTAGGACAGGGGGCTTGGAGACCCAGTACTTC
D gene: .; clone size: .; J gene: TRBJ2-7; V gene: TRBV29-1; CDR3 protein: CSVEVPTSWNEQYF; CDR3 DNA: TGCAGCGTTGAAGTCCCAACTAGCTGGAACGAGCAGTACTTC
D gene: .; clone size: .; J gene: TRBJ2-1; V gene: TRBV27; CDR3 protein: CASSSTVTYNEQFF; CDR3 DNA: TGTGCCAGCAGTTCTACAGTCACTTACAATGAGCAGTTCTTC
D gene: TRBD2; clone size: once; J gene: TRBJ2-1; V gene: TRBV7-9; CDR3 protein: CASSRDGLAGAYNEQFF; CDR3 DNA: TGTGCCAGCAGCCGAGACGGACTAGCGGGAGCCTACAATGAGCAGTTCTTC
D gene: .; clone size: .; J gene: TRBJ2-1; V gene: TRBV28; CDR3 protein: CASISAGSRLYNEQFF; CDR3 DNA: TGTGCCAGCATTTCTGCCGGGTCCCGCCTCTACAATGAGCAGTTCTTC
D gene: TRBD2; clone size: .; J gene: TRBJ2-2; V gene: TRBV9; CDR3 protein: CASSAGLVNTGELFF; CDR3 DNA: TGTGCCAGCAGCGCGGGACTAGTTAACACCGGGGAGCTGTTTTTT
D gene: TRBD1; clone size: .; J gene: TRBJ2-2; V gene: TRBV29-1; CDR3 protein: CSVLQGPNTGELFF; CDR3 DNA: TGCAGCGTTTTACAGGGGCCAAACACCGGGGAGCTGTTTTTT
D gene: .; clone size: few; J gene: TRBJ2-7; V gene: TRBV7-9; CDR3 protein: CASSSPLSGSSYEQYF; CDR3 DNA: TGTGCCAGCAGCTCGCCCCTATCCGGAAGCTCCTACGAGCAGTACTTC
D gene: TRBD2; clone size: once; J gene: TRBJ2-7; V gene: TRBV28; CDR3 protein: CASRAGLALRDEYF; CDR3 DNA: TGTGCCAGCAGGGCGGGACTAGCGCTCAGAGACGAGTACTTC